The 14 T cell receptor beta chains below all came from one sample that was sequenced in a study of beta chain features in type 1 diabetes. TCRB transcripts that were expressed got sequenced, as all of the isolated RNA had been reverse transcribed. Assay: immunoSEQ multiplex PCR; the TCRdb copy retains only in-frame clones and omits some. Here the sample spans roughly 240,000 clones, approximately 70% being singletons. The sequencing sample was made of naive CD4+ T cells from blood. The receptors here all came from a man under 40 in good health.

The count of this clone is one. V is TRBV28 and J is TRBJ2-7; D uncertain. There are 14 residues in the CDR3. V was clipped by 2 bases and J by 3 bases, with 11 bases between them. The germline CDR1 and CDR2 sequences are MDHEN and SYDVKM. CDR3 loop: CASSLTDLLYEQYF. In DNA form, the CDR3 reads TGTGCCAGCAGTTTAACGGACCTCCTCTACGAGCAGTACTTC.

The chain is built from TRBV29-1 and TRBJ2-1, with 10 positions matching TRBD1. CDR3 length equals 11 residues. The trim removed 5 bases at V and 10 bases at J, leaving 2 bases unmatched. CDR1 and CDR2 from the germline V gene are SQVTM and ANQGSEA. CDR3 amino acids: CSVPDRGEQFF. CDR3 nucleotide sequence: TGCAGCGTTCCGGACAGGGGGGAGCAGTTCTTC.

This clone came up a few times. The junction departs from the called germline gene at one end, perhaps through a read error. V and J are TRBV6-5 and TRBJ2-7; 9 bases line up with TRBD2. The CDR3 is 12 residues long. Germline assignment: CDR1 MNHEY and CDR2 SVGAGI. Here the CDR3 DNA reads TGTGCCAGCAGTTACTTAGCGGGGGACCTCCATTTC. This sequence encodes CASSYLAGDLHF.

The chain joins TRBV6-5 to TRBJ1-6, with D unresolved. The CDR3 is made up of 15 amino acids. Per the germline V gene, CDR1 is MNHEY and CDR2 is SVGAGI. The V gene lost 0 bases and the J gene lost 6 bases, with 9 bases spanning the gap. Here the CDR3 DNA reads TGTGCCAGCAGTTACTCGGTTGAACTTAATTCACCCCTCCACTTT. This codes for CASSYSVELNSPLHF.

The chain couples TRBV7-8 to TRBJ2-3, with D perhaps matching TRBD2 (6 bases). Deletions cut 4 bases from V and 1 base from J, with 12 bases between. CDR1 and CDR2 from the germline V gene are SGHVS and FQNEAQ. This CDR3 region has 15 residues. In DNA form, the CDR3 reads TGTGCCAGCAGCTCCGGGACTTCAGGCACAGATACGCAGTATTTT. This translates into CASSSGTSGTDTQYF.

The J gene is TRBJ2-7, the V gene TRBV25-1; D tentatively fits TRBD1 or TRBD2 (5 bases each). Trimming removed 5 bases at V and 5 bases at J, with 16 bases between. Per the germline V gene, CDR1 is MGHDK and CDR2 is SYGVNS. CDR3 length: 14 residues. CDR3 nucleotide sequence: TGTGCCAGCAGTAACCGGGACCCCCTCGACGAGCAGTACTTC. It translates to CASSNRDPLDEQYF.

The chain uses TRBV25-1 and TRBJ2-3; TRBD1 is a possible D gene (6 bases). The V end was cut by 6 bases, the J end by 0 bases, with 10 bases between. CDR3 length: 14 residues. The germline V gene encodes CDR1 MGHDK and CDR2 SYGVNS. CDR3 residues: CASSPQGSTDTQYF. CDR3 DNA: TGTGCCAGCAGCCCCCAGGGGAGCACAGATACGCAGTATTTT.

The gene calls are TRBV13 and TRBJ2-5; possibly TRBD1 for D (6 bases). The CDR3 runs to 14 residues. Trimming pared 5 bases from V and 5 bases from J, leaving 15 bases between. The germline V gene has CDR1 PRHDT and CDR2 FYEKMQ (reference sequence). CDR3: CASSTLTGRETQYF. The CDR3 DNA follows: TGTGCCAGCAGCACCCTGACAGGACGGGAGACCCAGTACTTC.

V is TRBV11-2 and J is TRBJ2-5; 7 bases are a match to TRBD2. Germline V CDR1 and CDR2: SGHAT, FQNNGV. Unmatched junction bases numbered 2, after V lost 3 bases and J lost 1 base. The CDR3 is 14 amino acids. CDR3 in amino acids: CASSFTSAQETQYF. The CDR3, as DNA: TGTGCCAGCAGCTTCACTAGCGCCCAAGAGACCCAGTACTTC.

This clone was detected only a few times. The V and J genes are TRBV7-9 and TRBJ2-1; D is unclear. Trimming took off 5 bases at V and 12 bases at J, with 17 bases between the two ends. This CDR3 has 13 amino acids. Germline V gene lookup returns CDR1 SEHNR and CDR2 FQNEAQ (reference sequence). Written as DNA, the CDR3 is TGTGCCAGCAGCGATACGTCCGATGAGTGGCAGTTCTTC. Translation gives CASSDTSDEWQFF.

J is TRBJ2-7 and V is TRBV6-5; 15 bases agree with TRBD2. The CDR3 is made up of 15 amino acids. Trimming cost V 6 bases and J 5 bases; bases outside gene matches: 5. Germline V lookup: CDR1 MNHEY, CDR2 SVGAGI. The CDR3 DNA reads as TGTGCCAGCAGCCTCGGACTAGCGGGAGGGAACGAGCAGTACTTC. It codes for CASSLGLAGGNEQYF.

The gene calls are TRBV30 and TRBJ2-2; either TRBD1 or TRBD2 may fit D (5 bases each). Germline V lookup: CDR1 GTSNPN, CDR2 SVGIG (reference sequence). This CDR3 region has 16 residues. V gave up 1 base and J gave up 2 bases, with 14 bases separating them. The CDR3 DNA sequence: TGTGCCTGGAGTGGGTCCCCTGGGGGTAACACCGGGGAGCTGTTTTTT. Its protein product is CAWSGSPGGNTGELFF.

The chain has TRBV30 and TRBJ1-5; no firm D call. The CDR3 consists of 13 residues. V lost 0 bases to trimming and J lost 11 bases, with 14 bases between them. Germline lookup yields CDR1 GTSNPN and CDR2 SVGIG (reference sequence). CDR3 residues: CAWSVRGSAAQHF. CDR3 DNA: TGTGCCTGGAGTGTACGAGGATCAGCAGCCCAGCATTTT. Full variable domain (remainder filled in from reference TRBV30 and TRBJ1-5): SQTIHQWPATLVQPVGSPLSLECTVEGTSNPNLYWYRQAAGRGLQLLFYSVGIGQISSEVPQNLSASRPQDRQFILSSKKLLLSDSGFYLCAWSVRGSAAQHFGDGTRLSIL.

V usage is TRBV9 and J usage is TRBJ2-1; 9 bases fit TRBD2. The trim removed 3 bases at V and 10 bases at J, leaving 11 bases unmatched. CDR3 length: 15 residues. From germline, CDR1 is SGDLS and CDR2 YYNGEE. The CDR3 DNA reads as TGTGCCAGCAGCGCCGGGACTAGCTCCCTGGGGGAGCAGTTCTTC. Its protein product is CASSAGTSSLGEQFF.